These T cell receptor beta chains were read from a single sample in a study of human T cells and chemical hapten exposure. From the RACE reads, TCRdb called clonotypes with MiXCR, one entry per CDR3 protein. The sample lists 300,000 to 450,000 distinct CDR3 sequences, 4.5% to 5.5% occurring once. The material sequenced was whole blood, taken in connection with sensitization to the hapten diphenylcyclopropenone (DPC). Every receptor here comes from a woman younger than 35 with alopecia areata. Some clones in this sample may be carry-over from other donors' samples. The CDR3 runs from the conserved cysteine through the conserved F or W. A D gene is named only where the DNA matches it firmly. Size is omitted from some rows. Given values are once, few, many or a class for expanded clones.

clone_size | j_call | d_call | v_call | cdr3_aa | cdr3_nt
many | TRBJ2-5 | TRBD2 | TRBV5-1 | CASSSGLAGETQYF | TGCGCCAGCAGCTCCGGACTAGCGGGCGAGACCCAGTACTTC
- | TRBJ1-1 | - | TRBV6-5 | CASSYGGSEAFF | TGTGCCAGCAGTTACGGAGGGTCCGAAGCTTTCTTT
- | TRBJ1-2 | - | TRBV7-2 | CASSPMSVGGPNYGYTF | TGTGCCAGCAGCCCCATGTCCGTGGGAGGCCCCAACTATGGCTACACCTTC
many | TRBJ1-3 | - | TRBV7-6 | CASRGAGGNTIYF | TGTGCCAGCCGTGGAGCTGGTGGAAACACCATATATTTT
- | TRBJ2-1 | TRBD2 | TRBV6-4 | CASSDGTSGGLIF | TGTGCCAGCAGTGACGGGACTAGCGGGGGGCTCATCTTC
few | TRBJ1-2 | - | TRBV20-1 | CSSDSQDYGYTF | TGCAGTTCCGACAGTCAGGACTATGGCTACACCTTC
- | TRBJ1-4 | - | TRBV2 | CASSGLGGTNEKLFF | TGTGCCAGCAGTGGGCTTGGGGGAACTAATGAAAAACTGTTTTTT
few | TRBJ2-5 | - | TRBV24-1 | CATSDPQETQYF | TGTGCCACCAGTGACCCTCAAGAGACCCAGTACTTC
few | TRBJ1-2 | - | TRBV20-1 | CSASTPTVYGYTF | TGCAGTGCTAGTACCCCGACAGTCTATGGCTACACCTTC
few | TRBJ1-6 | - | TRBV7-8 | CASSSLVVNNSPLHF | TGTGCCAGCAGCTCCCTAGTAGTCAATAATTCACCCCTCCACTTT
few | TRBJ1-1 | - | TRBV2 | CASSPDRRTEAFF | TGTGCCAGCAGCCCTGACAGGAGAACTGAAGCTTTCTTT
- | TRBJ1-1 | - | TRBV14 | CASSQPGTIEAFF | TGTGCCAGCAGCCAACCAGGGACGATAGAAGCTTTCTTT